This TCR beta chain emerged from a study of CD8+ T cells in alopecia areata. Study-level information: Oral tofacitinib (5 to 10 mg twice daily) was administered to treated patients.

The treatment here: oral pan-JAK inhibitor, 5-10 mg twice daily. Germline-derived CDR1 and CDR2 are SGDLS and YYNGEE. The CDR3 runs to 15 residues. V lost 0 bases to trimming and J lost 7 bases, with 14 bases between them. Extracted RNA was reverse transcribed into cDNA, the sequencing template. Using immunoSEQ multiplex PCR, the repertoire was profiled, and TCRdb retains in-frame clones only, with some absent. This table holds fewer than 110,000 clones, 55% to 75% found once. The chain couples TRBV9 to TRBJ1-5; the D gene is possibly TRBD1 (6 bases). The sequences come from CD8+ T cells sorted from blood, collected at approximately week 60, from a patient treated with tofacitinib. The sequence came from a human donor with alopecia areata. The CDR3 sequence: CASSVGWGQSQPQHF. In nucleotides, the CDR3 is TGTGCCAGCAGCGTAGGTTGGGGGCAGAGCCAGCCCCAGCATTTT.